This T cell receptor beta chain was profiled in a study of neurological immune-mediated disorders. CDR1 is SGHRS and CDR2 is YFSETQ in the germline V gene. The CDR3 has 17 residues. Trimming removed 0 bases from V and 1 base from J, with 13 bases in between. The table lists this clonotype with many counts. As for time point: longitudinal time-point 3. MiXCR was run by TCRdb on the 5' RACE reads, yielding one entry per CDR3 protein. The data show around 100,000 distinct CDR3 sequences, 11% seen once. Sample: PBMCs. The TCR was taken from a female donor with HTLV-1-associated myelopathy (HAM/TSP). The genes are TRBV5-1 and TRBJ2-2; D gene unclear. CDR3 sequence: CASSLVSGAQNTGELFF. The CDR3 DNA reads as TGCGCCAGCAGCTTGGTCTCTGGCGCACAGAACACCGGGGAGCTGTTTTTT.